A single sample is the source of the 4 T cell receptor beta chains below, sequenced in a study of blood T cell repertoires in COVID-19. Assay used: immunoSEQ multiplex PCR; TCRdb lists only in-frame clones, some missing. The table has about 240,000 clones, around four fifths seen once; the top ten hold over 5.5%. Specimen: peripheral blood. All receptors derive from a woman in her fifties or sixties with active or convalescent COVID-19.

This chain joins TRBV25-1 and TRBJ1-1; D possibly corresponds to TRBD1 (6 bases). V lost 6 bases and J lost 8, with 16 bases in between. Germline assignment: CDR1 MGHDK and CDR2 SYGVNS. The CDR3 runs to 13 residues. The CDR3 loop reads CASSDAGEGEAFF. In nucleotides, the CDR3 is TGTGCCAGCAGCGATGCAGGGGAGGGCGAAGCTTTCTTT.

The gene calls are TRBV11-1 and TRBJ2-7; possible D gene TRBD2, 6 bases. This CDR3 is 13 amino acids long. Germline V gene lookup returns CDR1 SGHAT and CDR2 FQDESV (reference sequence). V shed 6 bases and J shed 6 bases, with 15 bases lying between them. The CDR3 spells CASREASELEQYF. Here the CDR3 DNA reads TGTGCCAGCAGGGAGGCTAGCGAACTCGAGCAGTACTTC.

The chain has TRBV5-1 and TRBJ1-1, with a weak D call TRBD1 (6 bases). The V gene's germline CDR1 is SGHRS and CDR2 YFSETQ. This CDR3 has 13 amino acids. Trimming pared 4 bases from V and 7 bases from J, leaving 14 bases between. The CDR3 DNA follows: TGCGCCAGCAGCCCGACCGGGACACTTGAAGCTTTCTTT. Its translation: CASSPTGTLEAFF.

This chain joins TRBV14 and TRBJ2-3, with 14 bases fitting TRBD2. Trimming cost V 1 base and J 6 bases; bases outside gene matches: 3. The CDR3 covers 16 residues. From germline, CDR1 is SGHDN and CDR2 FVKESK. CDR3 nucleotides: TGTGCCAGCAGCCAAGGGACTAGCGGGGGGAAGGATACGCAGTATTTT. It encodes CASSQGTSGGKDTQYF.